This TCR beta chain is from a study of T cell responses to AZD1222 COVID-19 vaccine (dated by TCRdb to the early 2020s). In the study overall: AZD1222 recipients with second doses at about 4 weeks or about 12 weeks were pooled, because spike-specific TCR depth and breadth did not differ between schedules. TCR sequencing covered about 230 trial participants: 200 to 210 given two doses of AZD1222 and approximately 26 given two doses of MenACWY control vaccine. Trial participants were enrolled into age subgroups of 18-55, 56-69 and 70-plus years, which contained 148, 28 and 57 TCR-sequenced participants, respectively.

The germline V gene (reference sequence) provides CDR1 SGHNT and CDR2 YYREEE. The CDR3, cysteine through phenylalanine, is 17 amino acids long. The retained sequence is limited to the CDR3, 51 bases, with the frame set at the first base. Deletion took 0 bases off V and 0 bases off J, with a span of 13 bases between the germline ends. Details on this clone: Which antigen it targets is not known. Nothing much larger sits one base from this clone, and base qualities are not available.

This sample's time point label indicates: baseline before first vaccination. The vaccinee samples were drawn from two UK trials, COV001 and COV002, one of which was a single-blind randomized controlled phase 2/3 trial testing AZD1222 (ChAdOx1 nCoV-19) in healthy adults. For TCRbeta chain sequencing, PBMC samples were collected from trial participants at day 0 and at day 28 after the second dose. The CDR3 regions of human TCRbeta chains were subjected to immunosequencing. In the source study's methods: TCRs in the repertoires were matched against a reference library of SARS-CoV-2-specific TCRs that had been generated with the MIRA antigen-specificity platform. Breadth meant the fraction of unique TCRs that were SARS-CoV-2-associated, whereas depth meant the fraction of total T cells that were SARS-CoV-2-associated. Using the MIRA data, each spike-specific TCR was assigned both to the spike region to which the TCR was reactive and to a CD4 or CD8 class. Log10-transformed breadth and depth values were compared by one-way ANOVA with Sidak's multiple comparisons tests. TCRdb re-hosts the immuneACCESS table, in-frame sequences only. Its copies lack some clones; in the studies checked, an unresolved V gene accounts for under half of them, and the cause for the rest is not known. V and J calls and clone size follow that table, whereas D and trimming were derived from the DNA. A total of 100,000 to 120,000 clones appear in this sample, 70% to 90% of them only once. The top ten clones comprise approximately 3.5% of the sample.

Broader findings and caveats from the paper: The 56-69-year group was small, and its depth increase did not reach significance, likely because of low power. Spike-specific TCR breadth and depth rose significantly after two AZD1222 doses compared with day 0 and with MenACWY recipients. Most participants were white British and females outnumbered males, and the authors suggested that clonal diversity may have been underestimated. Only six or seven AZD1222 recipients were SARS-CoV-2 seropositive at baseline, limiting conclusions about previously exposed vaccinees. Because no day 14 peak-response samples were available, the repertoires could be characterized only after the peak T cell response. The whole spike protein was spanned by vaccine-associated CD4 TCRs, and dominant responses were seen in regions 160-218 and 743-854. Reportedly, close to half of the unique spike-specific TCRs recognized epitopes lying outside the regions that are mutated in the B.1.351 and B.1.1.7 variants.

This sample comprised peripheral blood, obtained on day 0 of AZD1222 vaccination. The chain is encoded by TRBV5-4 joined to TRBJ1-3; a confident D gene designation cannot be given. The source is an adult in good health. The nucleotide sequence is TGTGCCAGCAGCTTGGGCGGTACGGGGTTCTCTGGAAACACCATATATTTT. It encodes CASSLGGTGFSGNTIYF.